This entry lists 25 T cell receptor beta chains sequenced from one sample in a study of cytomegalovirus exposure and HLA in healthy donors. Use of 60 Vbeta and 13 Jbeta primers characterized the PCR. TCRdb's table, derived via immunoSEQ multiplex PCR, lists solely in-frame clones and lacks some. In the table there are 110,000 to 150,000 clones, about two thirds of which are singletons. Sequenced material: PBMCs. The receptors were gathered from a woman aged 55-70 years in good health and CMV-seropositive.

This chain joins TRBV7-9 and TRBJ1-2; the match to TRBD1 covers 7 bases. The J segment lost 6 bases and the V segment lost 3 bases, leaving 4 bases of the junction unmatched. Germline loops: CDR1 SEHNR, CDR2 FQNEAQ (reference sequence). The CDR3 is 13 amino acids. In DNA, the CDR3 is TGTGCCAGCAGCTTGTCAGGGGGTGATGGCTACACCTTC. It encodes CASSLSGGDGYTF.

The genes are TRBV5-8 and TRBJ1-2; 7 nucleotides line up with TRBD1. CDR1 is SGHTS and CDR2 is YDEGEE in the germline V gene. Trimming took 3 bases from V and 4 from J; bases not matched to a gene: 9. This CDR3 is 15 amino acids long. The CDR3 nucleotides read TGTGCCAGCAGCTCCCAGACAGGGAGAGCCTATGGCTACACCTTC. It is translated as CASSSQTGRAYGYTF.

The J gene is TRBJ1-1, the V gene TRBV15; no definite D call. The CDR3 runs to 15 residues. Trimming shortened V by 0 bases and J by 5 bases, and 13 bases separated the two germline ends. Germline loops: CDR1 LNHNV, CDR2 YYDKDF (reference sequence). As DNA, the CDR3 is TGTGCCACCAGCAGAGATCTGCGGGGAGGGACTGAAGCTTTCTTT. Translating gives CATSRDLRGGTEAFF.

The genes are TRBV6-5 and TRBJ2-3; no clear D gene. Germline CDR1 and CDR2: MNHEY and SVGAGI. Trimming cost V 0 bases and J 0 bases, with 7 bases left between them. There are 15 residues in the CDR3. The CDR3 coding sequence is TGTGCCAGCAGTTACTCCAGGCTTAGCACAGATACGCAGTATTTT. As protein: CASSYSRLSTDTQYF.

The CDR3 coding sequence is TGTGCCAGCAGGCAGGGGGGACCTTCTGGCTATGGCTACACCTTC. Translated, it gives CASRQGGPSGYGYTF. The chain couples TRBV5-6 to TRBJ1-2; 7 bases align to TRBD1. The CDR3 contains 15 residues. V shed 5 bases and J 4 bases; nucleotides not matched to a gene: 11. CDR1 and CDR2 (germline): SGHDT, YYEEEE.

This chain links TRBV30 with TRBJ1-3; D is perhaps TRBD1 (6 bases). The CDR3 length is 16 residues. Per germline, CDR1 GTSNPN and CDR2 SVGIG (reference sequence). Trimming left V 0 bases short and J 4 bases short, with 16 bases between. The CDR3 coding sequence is TGTGCCTGGAGTGTAATCTTGGGGGCGTTGGGAAACACCATATATTTT. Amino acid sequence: CAWSVILGALGNTIYF.

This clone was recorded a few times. This CDR3 reads CASSTISANYGYTF. In nucleotides, the CDR3 is TGTGCCAGTAGTACGATATCGGCTAACTATGGCTACACCTTC. The chain recombines TRBV19 with TRBJ1-2; D is unclear. V gave up 4 bases and J gave up 0 bases, with 9 bases separating them. This CDR3 region has 14 residues. Germline V gene data show CDR1 as LNHDA and CDR2 as SQIVND (reference sequence).

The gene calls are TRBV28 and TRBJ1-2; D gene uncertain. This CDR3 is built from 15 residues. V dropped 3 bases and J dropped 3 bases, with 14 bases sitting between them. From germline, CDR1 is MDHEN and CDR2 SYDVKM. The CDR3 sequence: CASSFGGLLDYGYTF. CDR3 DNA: TGTGCCAGCAGTTTCGGTGGACTTCTTGACTATGGCTACACCTTC.

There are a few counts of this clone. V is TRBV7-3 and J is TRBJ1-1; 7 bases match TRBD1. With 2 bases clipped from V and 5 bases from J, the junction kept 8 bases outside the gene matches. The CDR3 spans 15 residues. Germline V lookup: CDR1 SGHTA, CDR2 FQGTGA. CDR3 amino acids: CASSLDGQVGTEAFF. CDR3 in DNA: TGTGCCAGCAGCTTAGATGGACAGGTGGGAACTGAAGCTTTCTTT.

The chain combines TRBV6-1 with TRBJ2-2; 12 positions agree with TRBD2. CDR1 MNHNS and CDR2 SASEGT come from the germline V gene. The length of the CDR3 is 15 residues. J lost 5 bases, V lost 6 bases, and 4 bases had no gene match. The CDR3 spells CASRSSGRATGELFF. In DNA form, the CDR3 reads TGTGCCAGCAGGTCTAGCGGGAGGGCGACCGGGGAGCTGTTTTTT.

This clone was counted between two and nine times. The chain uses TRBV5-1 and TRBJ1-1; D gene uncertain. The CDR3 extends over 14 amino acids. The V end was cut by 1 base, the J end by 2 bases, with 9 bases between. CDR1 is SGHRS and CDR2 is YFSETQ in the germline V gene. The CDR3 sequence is CASSLRSSNTEAFF. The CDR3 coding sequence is TGCGCCAGCAGCTTGCGGAGTTCAAACACTGAAGCTTTCTTT.

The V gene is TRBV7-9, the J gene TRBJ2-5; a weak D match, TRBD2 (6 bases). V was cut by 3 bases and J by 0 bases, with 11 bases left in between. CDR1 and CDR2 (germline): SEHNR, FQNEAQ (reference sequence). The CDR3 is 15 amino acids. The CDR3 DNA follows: TGTGCCAGCAGCTTTGGTAGCGGCAACCAAGAGACCCAGTACTTC. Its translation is CASSFGSGNQETQYF.

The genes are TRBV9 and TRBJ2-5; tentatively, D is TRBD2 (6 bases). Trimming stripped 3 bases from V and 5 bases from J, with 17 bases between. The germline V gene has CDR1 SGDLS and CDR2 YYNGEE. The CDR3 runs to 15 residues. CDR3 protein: CASSDRDSLGETQYF. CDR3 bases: TGTGCCAGCAGCGACCGGGACTCGCTAGGGGAGACCCAGTACTTC.

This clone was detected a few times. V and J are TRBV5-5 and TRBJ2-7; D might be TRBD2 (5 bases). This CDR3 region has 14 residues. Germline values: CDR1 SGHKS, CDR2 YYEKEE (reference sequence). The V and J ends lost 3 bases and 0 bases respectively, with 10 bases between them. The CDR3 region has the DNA TGTGCCAGCAGCTCCCCCGGGATCTCCTACGAGCAGTACTTC. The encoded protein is CASSSPGISYEQYF.

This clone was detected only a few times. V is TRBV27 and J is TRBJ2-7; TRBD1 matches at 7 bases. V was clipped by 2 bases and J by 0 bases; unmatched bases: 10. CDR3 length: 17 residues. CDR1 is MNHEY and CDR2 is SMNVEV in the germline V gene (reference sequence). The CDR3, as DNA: TGTGCCAGCAGTTTAGTATTTTTGTCAGGGGGCTCCTACGAGCAGTACTTC. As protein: CASSLVFLSGGSYEQYF.

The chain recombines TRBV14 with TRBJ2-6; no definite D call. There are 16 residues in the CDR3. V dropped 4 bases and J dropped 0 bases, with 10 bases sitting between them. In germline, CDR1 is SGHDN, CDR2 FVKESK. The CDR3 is CASSPRLVSGANVLTF. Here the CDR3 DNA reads TGTGCCAGCAGCCCTCGACTGGTCTCTGGGGCCAACGTCCTGACTTTC.

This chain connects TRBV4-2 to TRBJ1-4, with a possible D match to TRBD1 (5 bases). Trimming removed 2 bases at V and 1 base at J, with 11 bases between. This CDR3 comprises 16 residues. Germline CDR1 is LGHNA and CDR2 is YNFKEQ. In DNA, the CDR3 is TGTGCCAGCAGCCAAACCCTGGGGGGAACTAATGAAAAACTGTTTTTT. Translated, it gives CASSQTLGGTNEKLFF.

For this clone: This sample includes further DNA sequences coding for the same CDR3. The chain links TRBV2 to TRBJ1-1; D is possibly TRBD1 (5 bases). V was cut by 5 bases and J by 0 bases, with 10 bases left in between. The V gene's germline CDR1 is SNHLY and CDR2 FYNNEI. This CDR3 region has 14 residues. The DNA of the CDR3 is TGTGCCAGCAGTCCGGGACTCTTGAACACTGAAGCTTTCTTT. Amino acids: CASSPGLLNTEAFF. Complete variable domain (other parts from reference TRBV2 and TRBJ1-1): EPEVTQTPSHQVTQMGQEVILRCVPISNHLYFYWYRQILGQKVEFLVSFYNNEISEKSEIFDDQFSVERPDGSNFTLKIRSTKLEDSAMYFCASSPGLLNTEAFFGQGTRLTVV.

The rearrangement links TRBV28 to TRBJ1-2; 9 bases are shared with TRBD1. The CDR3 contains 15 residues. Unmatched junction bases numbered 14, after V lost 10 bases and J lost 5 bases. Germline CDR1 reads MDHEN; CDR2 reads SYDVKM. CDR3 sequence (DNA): TGTGCCACCCTTTTACAGGGGGCAAGGGGATATGGCTACACCTTC. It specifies CATLLQGARGYGYTF.

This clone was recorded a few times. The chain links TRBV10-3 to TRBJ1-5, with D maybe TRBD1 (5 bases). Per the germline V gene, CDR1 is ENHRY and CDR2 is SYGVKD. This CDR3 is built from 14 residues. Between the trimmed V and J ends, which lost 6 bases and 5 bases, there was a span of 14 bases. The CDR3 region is CAIRGQGGDQPQHF. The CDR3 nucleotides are TGTGCCATCAGGGGTCAGGGAGGTGATCAGCCCCAGCATTTT.

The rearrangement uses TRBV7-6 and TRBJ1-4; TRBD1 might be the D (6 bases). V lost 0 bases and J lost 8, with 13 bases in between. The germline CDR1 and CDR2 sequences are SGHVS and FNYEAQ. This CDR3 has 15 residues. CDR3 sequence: CASSLAAGGGEKLFF. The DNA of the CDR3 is TGTGCCAGCAGCTTAGCGGCTGGGGGCGGCGAAAAACTGTTTTTT. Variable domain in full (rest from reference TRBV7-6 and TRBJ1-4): GAGVSQSPRYKVTKRGQDVALRCDPISGHVSLYWYRQALGQGPEFLTYFNYEAQQDKSGLPNDRFSAERPEGSISTLTIQRTEQRDSAMYRCASSLAAGGGEKLFFGSGTQLSVL.

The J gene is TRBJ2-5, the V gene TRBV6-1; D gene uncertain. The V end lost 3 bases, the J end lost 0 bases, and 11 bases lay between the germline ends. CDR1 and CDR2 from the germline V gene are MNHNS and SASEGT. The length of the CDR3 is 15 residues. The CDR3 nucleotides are TGTGCCAGCAGTGAGCAAATCCGGGACCAAGAGACCCAGTACTTC. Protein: CASSEQIRDQETQYF.

The CDR3, as DNA: TGTGCCAGCAGTTTTCAGGCCAATTCCTACGAGCAGTACTTC. Protein product: CASSFQANSYEQYF. V gene TRBV28 combines with J gene TRBJ2-7; D remains ambiguous. Germline V gene data show CDR1 as MDHEN and CDR2 as SYDVKM. The CDR3 is 14 residues long. Between the trimmed V and J ends, which lost 3 bases and 1 base, there was a span of 10 bases.

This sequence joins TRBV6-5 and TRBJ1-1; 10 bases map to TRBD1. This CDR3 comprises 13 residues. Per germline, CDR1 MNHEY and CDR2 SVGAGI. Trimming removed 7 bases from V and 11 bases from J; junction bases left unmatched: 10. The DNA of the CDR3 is TGTGCCAGCATCCAGACAGGGGGCAGTGGGGCTTTCTTT. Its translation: CASIQTGGSGAFF.

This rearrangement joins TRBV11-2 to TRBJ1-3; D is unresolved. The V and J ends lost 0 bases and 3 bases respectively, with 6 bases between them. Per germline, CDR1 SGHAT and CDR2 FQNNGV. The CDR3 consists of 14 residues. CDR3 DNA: TGTGCCAGCAGCTTAGAGGCAAGTGGAAACACCATATATTTT. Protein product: CASSLEASGNTIYF.